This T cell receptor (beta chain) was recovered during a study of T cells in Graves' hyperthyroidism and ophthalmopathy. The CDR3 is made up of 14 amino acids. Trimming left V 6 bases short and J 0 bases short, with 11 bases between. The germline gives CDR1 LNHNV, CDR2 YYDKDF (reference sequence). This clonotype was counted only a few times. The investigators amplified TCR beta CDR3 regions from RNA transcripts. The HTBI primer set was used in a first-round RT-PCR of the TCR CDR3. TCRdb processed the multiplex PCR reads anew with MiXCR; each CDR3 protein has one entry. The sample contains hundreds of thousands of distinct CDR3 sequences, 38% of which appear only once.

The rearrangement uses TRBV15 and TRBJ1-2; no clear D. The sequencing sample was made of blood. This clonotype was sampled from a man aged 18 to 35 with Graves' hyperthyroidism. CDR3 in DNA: TGTGCCACCAGTTTAACAGCTTCTAACTATGGCTACACCTTC. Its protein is CATSLTASNYGYTF.